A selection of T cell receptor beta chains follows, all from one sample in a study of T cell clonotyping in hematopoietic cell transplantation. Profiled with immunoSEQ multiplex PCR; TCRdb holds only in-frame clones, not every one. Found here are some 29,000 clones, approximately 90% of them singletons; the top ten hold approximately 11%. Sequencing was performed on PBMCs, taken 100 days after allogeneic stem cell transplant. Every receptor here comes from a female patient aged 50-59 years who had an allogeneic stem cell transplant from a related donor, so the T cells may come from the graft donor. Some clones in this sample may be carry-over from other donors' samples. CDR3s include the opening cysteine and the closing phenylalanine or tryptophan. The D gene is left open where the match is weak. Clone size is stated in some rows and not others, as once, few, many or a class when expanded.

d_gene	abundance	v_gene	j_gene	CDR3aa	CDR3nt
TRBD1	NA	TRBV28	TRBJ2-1	CASSTGTVNNEQFF	TGTGCCAGCAGTACCGGGACAGTAAACAATGAGCAGTTCTTC
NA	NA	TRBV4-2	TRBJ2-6	CASSKAFNVLTF	TGTGCCAGCAGCAAAGCGTTCAACGTCCTGACTTTC
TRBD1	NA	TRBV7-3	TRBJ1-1	CASSTRRGRELNTEAFF	TGTGCCAGCAGCACTCGCAGGGGGCGAGAACTGAACACTGAAGCTTTCTTT
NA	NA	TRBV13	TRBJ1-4	CASSPSGFWNEKLFF	TGTGCCAGCAGCCCCAGCGGGTTCTGGAATGAAAAACTGTTTTTT
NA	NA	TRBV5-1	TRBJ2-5	CASSVQGGSQETQYF	TGCGCCAGCAGCGTACAGGGGGGGAGTCAAGAGACCCAGTACTTC
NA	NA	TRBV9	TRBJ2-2	CASSVDWSGELFF	TGTGCCAGCAGCGTAGATTGGTCCGGGGAGCTGTTTTTT
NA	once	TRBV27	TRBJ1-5	CASRVAGLNQPQHF	TGTGCCAGCAGGGTCGCTGGGCTCAATCAGCCCCAGCATTTT
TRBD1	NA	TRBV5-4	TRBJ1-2	CASSWRDRGYGYTF	TGTGCCAGCAGCTGGAGGGACAGGGGGTATGGCTACACCTTC
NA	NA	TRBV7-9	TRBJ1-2	CAVAQGNYGYTF	TGTGCCGTCGCTCAGGGCAACTATGGCTACACCTTC
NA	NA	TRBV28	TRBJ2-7	CASSPLWLGEQYF	TGTGCCAGCAGTCCCCTTTGGTTGGGCGAGCAGTACTTC
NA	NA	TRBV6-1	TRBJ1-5	CASKDGQAGQPQHF	TGTGCCAGCAAGGATGGGCAGGCTGGTCAGCCCCAGCATTTT
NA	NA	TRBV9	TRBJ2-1	CASSPRLVTHNEQFF	TGTGCCAGCAGCCCACGACTAGTCACCCACAATGAGCAGTTCTTC
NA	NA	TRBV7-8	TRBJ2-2	CASSSRRGVTGELFF	TGTGCCAGCAGCTCCCGCAGGGGGGTCACCGGGGAGCTGTTTTTT
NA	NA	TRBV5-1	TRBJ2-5	CASSPVLVRGAETQYF	TGCGCCAGCAGCCCTGTCCTGGTGAGAGGGGCAGAGACCCAGTACTTC
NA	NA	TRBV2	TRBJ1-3	CASRFDRNGNTIYF	TGTGCCAGCAGGTTTGACAGAAATGGAAACACCATATATTTT
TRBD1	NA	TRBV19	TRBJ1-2	CASSNPPGQGAYGYTF	TGTGCCAGTAGCAACCCACCGGGACAGGGTGCCTATGGCTACACCTTC
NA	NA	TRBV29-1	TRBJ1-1	CSVELGQDTEAFF	TGCAGCGTTGAGTTGGGGCAGGACACTGAAGCTTTCTTT
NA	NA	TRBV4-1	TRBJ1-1	CASSLGMLGGDTEAFF	TGCGCCAGCAGCCTAGGGATGCTTGGGGGGGACACTGAAGCTTTCTTT
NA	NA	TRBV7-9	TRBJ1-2	CASSPGGNGYTF	TGTGCCAGCAGCCCTGGGGGGAATGGCTACACCTTC
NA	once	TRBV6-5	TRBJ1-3	CASRQGLGNTIYF	TGTGCCAGCAGACAGGGTTTGGGAAACACCATATATTTT
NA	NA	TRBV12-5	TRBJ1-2	CASGLQGNYGYTF	TGTGCTAGTGGTTTGCAGGGGAACTATGGCTACACCTTC
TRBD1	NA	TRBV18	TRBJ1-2	CASSPSGQGGGYTF	TGTGCCAGCTCACCTTCGGGACAGGGGGGTGGCTACACCTTC
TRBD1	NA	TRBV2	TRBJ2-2	CASSTDRGPGELFF	TGTGCCAGCAGTACCGACAGGGGGCCGGGGGAGCTGTTTTTT
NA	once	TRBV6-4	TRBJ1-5	CASSDLLCPRGVWPQHF	TGTGCCAGCAGTGACCTTTTGTGCCCCAGGGGCGTATGGCCCCAGCATTTT
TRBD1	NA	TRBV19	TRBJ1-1	CASSMDRGREAFF	TGTGCCAGTAGTATGGACAGGGGGCGTGAAGCTTTCTTT
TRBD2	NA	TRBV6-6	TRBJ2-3	CASRMGGFSTDTQYF	TGTGCCAGCAGGATGGGGGGGTTTAGCACAGATACGCAGTATTTT
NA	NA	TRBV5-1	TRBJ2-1	CASSLMDTNNEQFF	TGCGCCAGCAGCTTGATGGACACCAACAATGAGCAGTTCTTC
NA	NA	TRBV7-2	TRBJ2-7	CASSLKGGTYEQYF	TGTGCCAGCAGCTTAAAGGGGGGAACCTACGAGCAGTACTTC
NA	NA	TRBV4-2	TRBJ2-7	CASSQGENSYEQYF	TGTGCCAGCAGCCAAGGGGAGAATTCCTACGAGCAGTACTTC